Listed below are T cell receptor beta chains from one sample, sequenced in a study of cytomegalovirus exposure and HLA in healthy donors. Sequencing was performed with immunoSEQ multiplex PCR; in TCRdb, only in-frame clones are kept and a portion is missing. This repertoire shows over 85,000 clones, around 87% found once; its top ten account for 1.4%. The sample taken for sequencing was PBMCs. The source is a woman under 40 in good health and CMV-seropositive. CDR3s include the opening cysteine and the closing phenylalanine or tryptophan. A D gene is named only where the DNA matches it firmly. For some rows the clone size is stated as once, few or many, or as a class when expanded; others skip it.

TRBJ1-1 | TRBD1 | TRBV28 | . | CASRRRDRGPVEAFF | TGTGCCAGCAGGCGCCGGGACAGGGGGCCAGTTGAAGCTTTCTTT
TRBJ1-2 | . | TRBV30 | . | CAWTMGATNGYTF | TGTGCCTGGACCATGGGGGCCACGAATGGCTACACCTTC
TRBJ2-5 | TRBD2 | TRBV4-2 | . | CASSQAAGVQETQYF | TGTGCCAGCAGCCAAGCCGCGGGAGTTCAAGAGACCCAGTACTTC
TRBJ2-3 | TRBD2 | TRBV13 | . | CASSLGIAGGTQYF | TGTGCCAGCAGCTTAGGAATAGCGGGAGGTACGCAGTATTTT
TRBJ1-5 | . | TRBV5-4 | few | CASSLGAGDQPQHF | TGTGCCAGCAGCTTAGGGGCAGGGGATCAGCCCCAGCATTTT
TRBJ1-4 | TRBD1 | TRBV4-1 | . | CASSQERDRGGKLFF | TGCGCCAGCAGCCAAGAGCGGGACAGGGGCGGAAAACTGTTTTTT
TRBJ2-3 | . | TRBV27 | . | CASSSLPSTDTQYF | TGTGCCAGCAGTTCCCTTCCTAGCACAGATACGCAGTATTTT
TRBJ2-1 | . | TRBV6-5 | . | CASSYPGGRRNEQFF | TGTGCCAGCAGTTACCCGGGGGGCAGAAGGAATGAGCAGTTCTTC
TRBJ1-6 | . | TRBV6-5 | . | CASSSDFSSYNSPLHF | TGTGCCAGCAGTTCGGACTTTAGCTCCTATAATTCACCCCTCCACTTT
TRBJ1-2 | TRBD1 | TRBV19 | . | CASSTGTGGSYGYTF | TGTGCCAGTAGTACAGGGACAGGGGGATCCTATGGCTACACCTTC
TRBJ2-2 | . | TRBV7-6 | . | CASSLERGTGELFF | TGTGCCAGCAGCTTAGAAAGAGGTACCGGGGAGCTGTTTTTT
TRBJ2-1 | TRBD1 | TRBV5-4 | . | CASSLRGTDTNEQFF | TGTGCCAGCAGCTTGAGAGGGACAGACACCAATGAGCAGTTCTTC
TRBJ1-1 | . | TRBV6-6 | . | CASSPAGPNTEAFF | TGTGCCAGCAGTCCAGCGGGACCGAACACTGAAGCTTTCTTT
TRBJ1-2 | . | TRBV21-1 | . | CASSTPGQGFYGYTF | TGTGCCAGCAGCACGCCGGGACAGGGTTTCTATGGCTACACCTTC
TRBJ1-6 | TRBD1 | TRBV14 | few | CASSLRTGLNSPLHF | TGTGCCAGCAGCCTACGGACAGGATTAAATTCACCCCTCCACTTT